This T cell receptor beta chain was observed in a study of blood T cells in healthy people across ages. As concerns this clonotype: Its target is unknown.

Sample-barcoded 5' priming and a J-beta primer mix drove a second PCR of roughly 6 to 12 cycles. TCRdb itself ran the 5' RACE reads through MiXCR, one entry per CDR3 protein. The sample has roughly 1,800,000 distinct CDR3 sequences, around 48% seen once; the top ten hold about 2.1%. Overall study findings and caveats: Greater diversity and more naive CD4+ cells were seen in long-lived donors than in aged donors. Samples with more naive T cells showed higher observed beta diversity.

Sequencing was carried out using blood. This TCR came from a woman aged 40 to 55 in good health.

The CDR3 loop reads CASSLTPRFNEQYF. CDR3 DNA: TGTGCCAGCAGCCTAACCCCCCGCTTTAATGAGCAGTACTTC. The rearrangement joins TRBV3-1 to TRBJ2-5; D call uncertain. Trimming took 4 bases from V and 11 from J, leaving 20 bases between them. The CDR3 covers 14 residues. From germline, CDR1 is LGHDT and CDR2 YNNKEL (reference sequence).